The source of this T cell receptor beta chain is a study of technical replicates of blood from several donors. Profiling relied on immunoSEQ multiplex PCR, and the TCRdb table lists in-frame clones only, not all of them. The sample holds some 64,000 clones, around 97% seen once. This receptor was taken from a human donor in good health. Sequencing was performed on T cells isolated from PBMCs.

CDR3 amino acids: CASSLRDNYGYTF. The CDR3 DNA sequence: TGTGCCAGCAGTCTCCGGGATAACTATGGCTACACCTTC. The chain joins TRBV28 to TRBJ1-2; D gene unclear. This CDR3 contains 13 residues. V was pared by 5 bases and J by 1 base, with 8 bases between. Germline V gene sequence: CDR1 MDHEN, CDR2 SYDVKM.